This T cell receptor (beta chain) was documented in a study of chemoradiotherapy in HPV16-positive cancers. Study-level information: Functional T-cell assays on two HPV16-positive patients' cells defined candidate HPV-specific clones and common TCR motifs. The study, taken as a whole, reports: Candidate HPV-specific clones and E7-related TCR motifs grew in tumor during treatment.

The data were produced by immunoSEQ multiplex PCR, yet TCRdb's version contains in-frame clones alone and is incomplete. The data show 7,700 or so clones, 55% to 70% seen once. This CDR3 spans 11 amino acids. V lost 6 bases to trimming and J lost 7 bases, with 9 bases between them. Germline CDR1 and CDR2: MNHEY and SVGAGI. Samples were taken several times over chemoradiotherapy. This clone was seen more than once but under ten times. Its specificity is not known. This sequence originates from a human donor with HPV-associated anogenital cancer. The J gene is TRBJ1-1, the V gene TRBV6-5; D is uncertain. The specimen was taken from a patient who underwent chemoradiotherapy. CDR3 in amino acids: CASSRSGEAFF. The CDR3 nucleotides are TGTGCCAGCAGCAGAAGTGGTGAAGCTTTCTTT.